The 7 T cell receptor beta chains below were found in one sample sequenced in a study of monozygotic twins with inflammatory bowel disease. Following a re-call of the 5' RACE reads, TCRdb has one entry per CDR3 protein and lacks DNA. This sample's clone table lists about 150,000 distinct CDR3 sequences. The sequenced sample consisted of blood. Receptors were obtained from a human donor with ulcerative colitis or Crohn's disease, or a healthy co-twin of an affected twin (not recorded which).

This chain uses TRBV7-9 with TRBJ1-2. In germline, CDR1 is SEHNR, CDR2 FQNEAQ (reference sequence). The CDR3 length is 13 residues. CDR3 residues: CASSSVWDYGYTF.

J is TRBJ2-1 and V is TRBV5-6; TCRdb names TRBD1, which stays unverified in the absence of DNA. The length of the CDR3 is 15 residues. Germline CDR1 reads SGHDT; CDR2 reads YYEEEE. The CDR3 loop is CASSLGQGASNEQFF. Complete variable domain (other parts from reference TRBV5-6 and TRBJ2-1): DAGVTQSPTHLIKTRGQQVTLRCSPKSGHDTVSWYQQALGQGPQFIFQYYEEEERQRGNFPDRFSGHQFPNYSSELNVNALLLGDSALYLCASSLGQGASNEQFFGPGTRLTVL.

This chain connects TRBV5-5 to TRBJ2-7; TCRdb names TRBD1, which stays unverified in the absence of DNA. This CDR3 region has 15 residues. Germline-derived CDR1 and CDR2 are SGHKS and YYEKEE (reference sequence). CDR3 sequence: CASILGLGDSYEQYF.

This CDR3 is CASSLDLRGQDYEQYF. The chain uses TRBV11-2 and TRBJ2-7; absent DNA, TCRdb's TRBD1 call cannot be checked. The CDR3 loop spans 16 amino acids. Germline V lookup: CDR1 SGHAT, CDR2 FQNNGV.

The chain links TRBV29-1 to TRBJ1-5. The CDR3 covers 14 residues. Germline V gene lookup returns CDR1 SQVTM and CDR2 ANQGSEA. This CDR3 reads CSVGEGGSNQPQHF.

The V gene is TRBV10-3, the J gene TRBJ2-2; the TCRdb D gene call, TRBD2, has no DNA to confirm it. The CDR3 is 15 residues long. Germline assignment: CDR1 ENHRY and CDR2 SYGVKD. The CDR3 spells CAIRDTGGATGELFF.

V usage is TRBV5-4 and J usage is TRBJ1-2. Germline V gene data show CDR1 as SGHNT and CDR2 as YYREEE (reference sequence). The CDR3 is made up of 13 amino acids. CDR3 residues: CASSLYGSYGYTF. The entire variable domain, with the rest obtained from reference TRBV5-4 and TRBJ1-2, is as follows: ETGVTQSPTHLIKTRGQQVTLRCSSQSGHNTVSWYQQALGQGPQFIFQYYREEENGRGNFPPRFSGLQFPNYSSELNVNALELDDSALYLCASSLYGSYGYTFGSGTRLTVV.